The 9 T cell receptor beta chains listed next were all sequenced from one sample in a study of blood T cell repertoires in COVID-19. TCRdb's copy holds only in-frame clones and misses some; the assay was immunoSEQ multiplex PCR. Counted here are approximately 300,000 clones, around 81% occurring once; the ten biggest clones make up 15% to 17%. The specimen was peripheral blood. The receptor source for this set is a person aged 70 to 85 with COVID-19, enrolled during active disease.

V and J are TRBV11-2 and TRBJ2-7; maybe TRBD2 (5 bases). V lost 5 bases and J 3 bases, leaving 8 bases between the germline ends. CDR3 size: 12 residues. Germline V gene data show CDR1 as SGHAT and CDR2 as FQNNGV. The CDR3 DNA sequence: TGTGCCAGCAGCCCGACTATCTACGAGCAGTACTTC. This gives the protein CASSPTIYEQYF.

The chain couples TRBV4-3 to TRBJ2-2; no clear D. The germline gives CDR1 LGHNA, CDR2 YSLEER. V was trimmed by 2 bases and J by 2 bases, leaving 9 bases between them. This CDR3 spans 15 amino acids. The CDR3: CASSQIPLNTGELFF. The CDR3 DNA follows: TGCGCCAGCAGCCAAATACCACTCAACACCGGGGAGCTGTTTTTT.

This chain links TRBV5-1 with TRBJ2-5, with D maybe TRBD2 (5 bases). Trimming shortened V by 4 bases and J by 1 base, and 11 bases separated the two germline ends. Germline values: CDR1 SGHRS, CDR2 YFSETQ. The CDR3 contains 14 residues. The CDR3 sequence is CASSDTSSQETQYF. The CDR3 region has the DNA TGCGCCAGCAGCGACACTAGTTCCCAAGAGACCCAGTACTTC.

The chain employs TRBV25-1 and TRBJ2-1; possible D gene TRBD1, 7 bases. Looked up from germline, CDR1 is MGHDK and CDR2 is SYGVNS. The CDR3 consists of 15 residues. Trimming took 6 bases from V and 2 from J, leaving 14 bases between them. The CDR3 region has the DNA TGTGCCAGCAGGGGGCAGGGGGGTCCCTACAATGAGCAGTTCTTC. This translates into CASRGQGGPYNEQFF.

V gene TRBV28 combines with J gene TRBJ2-1; TRBD2 might be the D (6 bases). The CDR3 spans 15 residues. V was trimmed by 6 bases and J by 0 bases, leaving 12 bases between them. CDR1 MDHEN and CDR2 SYDVKM come from the germline V gene. Here the CDR3 reads CASSVTRASYNEQFF. CDR3 in DNA: TGTGCCAGCAGCGTGACTAGAGCCTCCTACAATGAGCAGTTCTTC.

This clone has only one observation. The chain has TRBV11-3 and TRBJ1-1, with D possibly being TRBD1 (6 bases). The V gene lost 5 bases and the J gene lost 0 bases, with 10 bases spanning the gap. There are 14 residues in the CDR3. Looked up from germline, CDR1 is SGHNT and CDR2 is YENEEA. CDR3 DNA: TGTGCCAGCAGCCCAGGGGCCATGAACACTGAAGCTTTCTTT. It specifies CASSPGAMNTEAFF.

The rearrangement uses TRBV18 and TRBJ2-5; 8 positions agree with TRBD1. The germline V gene has CDR1 KGHSH and CDR2 LQKENI. The CDR3 is made up of 15 amino acids. V shed 4 bases and J 1 base; nucleotides not matched to a gene: 5. The chain's CDR3 is CASSRDRGPQETQYF. The DNA for the CDR3 is TGTGCCAGCTCACGAGACAGGGGCCCCCAAGAGACCCAGTACTTC.

J is TRBJ2-2 and V is TRBV19; the D is unclear. CDR3 length: 14 amino acids. From germline, CDR1 is LNHDA and CDR2 SQIVND (reference sequence). Between the trimmed V and J ends, which lost 8 bases and 9 bases, there was a span of 19 bases. CDR3 in DNA: TGTGCCAGTGGTCCCGATCGAAGCATACGGGAGCTGTTTTTT. Translated: CASGPDRSIRELFF.

This clone was recorded a few times. The chain joins TRBV11-3 to TRBJ2-7, with 10 bases lining up with TRBD1. This CDR3 is built from 14 residues. The germline V gene has CDR1 SGHNT and CDR2 YENEEA. V dropped 5 bases and J dropped 2; count of bases not matched to a gene: 3. CDR3 DNA sequence: TGTGCCAGCAGCCGCGGGACAGGGGCCTACGAGCAGTACTTC. Residues: CASSRGTGAYEQYF.